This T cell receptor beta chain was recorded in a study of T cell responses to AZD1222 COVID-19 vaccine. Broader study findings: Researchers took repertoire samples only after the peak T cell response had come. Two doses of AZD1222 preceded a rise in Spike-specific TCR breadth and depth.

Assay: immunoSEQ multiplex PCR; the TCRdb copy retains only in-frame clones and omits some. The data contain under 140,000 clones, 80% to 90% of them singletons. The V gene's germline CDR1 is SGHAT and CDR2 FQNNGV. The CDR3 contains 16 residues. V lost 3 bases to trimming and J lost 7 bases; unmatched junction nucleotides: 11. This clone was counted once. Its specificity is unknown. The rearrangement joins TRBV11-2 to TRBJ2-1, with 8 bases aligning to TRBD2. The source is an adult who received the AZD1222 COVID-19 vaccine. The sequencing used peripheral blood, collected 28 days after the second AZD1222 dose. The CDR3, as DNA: TGTGCCAGCAGCTTTGGCCCCAGCGGGAGTGGTAATGAGCAGTTCTTC. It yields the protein CASSFGPSGSGNEQFF. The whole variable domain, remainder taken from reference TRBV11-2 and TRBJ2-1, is EAGVAQSPRYKIIEKRQSVAFWCNPISGHATLYWYQQILGQGPKLLIQFQNNGVVDDSQLPKDRFSAERLKGVDSTLKIQPAKLEDSAVYLCASSFGPSGSGNEQFFGPGTRLTVL.